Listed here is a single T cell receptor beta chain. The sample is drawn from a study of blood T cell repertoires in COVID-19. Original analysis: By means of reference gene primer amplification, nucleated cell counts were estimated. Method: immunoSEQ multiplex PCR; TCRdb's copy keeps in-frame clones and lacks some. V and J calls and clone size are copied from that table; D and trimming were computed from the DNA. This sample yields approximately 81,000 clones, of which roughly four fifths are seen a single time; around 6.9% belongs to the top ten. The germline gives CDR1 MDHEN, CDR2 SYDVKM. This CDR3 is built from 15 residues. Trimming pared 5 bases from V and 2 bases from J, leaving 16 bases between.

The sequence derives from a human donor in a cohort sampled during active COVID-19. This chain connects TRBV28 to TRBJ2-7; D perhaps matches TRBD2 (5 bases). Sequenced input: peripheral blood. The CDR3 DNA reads TGTGCCAGCAGTCCCCGGGGAGCAGGAACCTACGAGCAGTACTTC. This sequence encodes CASSPRGAGTYEQYF.